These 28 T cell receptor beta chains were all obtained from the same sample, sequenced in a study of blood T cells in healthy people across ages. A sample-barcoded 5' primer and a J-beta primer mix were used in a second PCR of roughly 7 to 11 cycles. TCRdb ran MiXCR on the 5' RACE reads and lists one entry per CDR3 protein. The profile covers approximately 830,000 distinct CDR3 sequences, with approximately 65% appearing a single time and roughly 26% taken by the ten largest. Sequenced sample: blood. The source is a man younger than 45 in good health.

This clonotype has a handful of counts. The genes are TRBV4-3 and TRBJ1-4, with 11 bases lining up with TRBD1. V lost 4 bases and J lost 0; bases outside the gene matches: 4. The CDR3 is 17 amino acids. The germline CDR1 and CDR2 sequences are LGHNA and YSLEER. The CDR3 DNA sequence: TGCGCCAGCAGCCCCGTGGGACAGGGGGCAACTAATGAAAAACTGTTTTTT. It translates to CASSPVGQGATNEKLFF.

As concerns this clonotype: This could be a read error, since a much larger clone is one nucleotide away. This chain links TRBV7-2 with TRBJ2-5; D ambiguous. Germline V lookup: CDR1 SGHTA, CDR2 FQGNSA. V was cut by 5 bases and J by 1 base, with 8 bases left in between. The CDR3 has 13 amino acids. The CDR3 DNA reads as TGTGCCAGCAGCCCCGACTTCCAAGAGACCCAGTACTTC. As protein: CASSPDFQETQYF.

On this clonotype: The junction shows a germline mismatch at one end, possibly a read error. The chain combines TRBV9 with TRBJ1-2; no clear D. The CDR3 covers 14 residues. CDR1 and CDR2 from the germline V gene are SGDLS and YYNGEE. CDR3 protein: CASSPLRSNYDYTF. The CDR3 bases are TGTGCCAGCAGCCCCCTGAGAAGTAACTATGACTACACCTTC.

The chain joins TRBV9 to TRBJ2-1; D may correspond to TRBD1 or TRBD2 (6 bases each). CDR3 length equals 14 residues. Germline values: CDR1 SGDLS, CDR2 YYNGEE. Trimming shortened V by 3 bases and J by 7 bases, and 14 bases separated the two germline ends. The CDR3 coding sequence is TGTGCCAGCAGCGCCGGCAGGGGAGGTAATGAGCAGTTCTTC. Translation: CASSAGRGGNEQFF.

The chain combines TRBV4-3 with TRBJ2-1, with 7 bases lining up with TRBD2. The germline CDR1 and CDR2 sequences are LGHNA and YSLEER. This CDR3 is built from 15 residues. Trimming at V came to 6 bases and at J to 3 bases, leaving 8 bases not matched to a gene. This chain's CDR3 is CASSKGLQIYNEQFF. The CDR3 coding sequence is TGCGCCAGCAGTAAGGGACTACAGATCTACAATGAGCAGTTCTTC.

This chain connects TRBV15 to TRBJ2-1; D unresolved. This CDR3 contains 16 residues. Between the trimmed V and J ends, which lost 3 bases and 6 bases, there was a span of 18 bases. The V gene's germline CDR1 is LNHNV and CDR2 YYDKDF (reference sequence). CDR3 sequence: CATSRAPSPNFNEQFF. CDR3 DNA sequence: TGTGCCACCAGCAGGGCCCCGAGTCCAAACTTCAATGAGCAGTTCTTC.

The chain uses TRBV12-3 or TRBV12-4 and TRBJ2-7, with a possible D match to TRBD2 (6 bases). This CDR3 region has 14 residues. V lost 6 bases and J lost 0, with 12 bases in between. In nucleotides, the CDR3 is TGTGCCAGCAGAAGGGACGGGAGCTCCTACGAGCAGTACTTC. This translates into CASRRDGSSYEQYF.

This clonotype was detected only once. The CDR3 bases are TGTGCCAGCAATATTCCGGGACAGGGGTTTAATTCACCCCTCCACTTT. It encodes CASNIPGQGFNSPLHF. The chain is built from TRBV3-1 and TRBJ1-6; 10 bases fit TRBD1. After removal of 7 bases from V and 6 bases from J, the junction contained 9 bases not matched to a gene. CDR3 size: 16 residues. Germline V lookup: CDR1 LGHDT, CDR2 YNNKEL (reference sequence).

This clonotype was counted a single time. The CDR3 sequence: CATRQGSGTGELFF. In DNA form, the CDR3 reads TGCGCCACCCGACAGGGGTCGGGCACCGGGGAGCTGTTTTTT. The V call is TRBV10-2, the J call TRBJ2-2; 8 nucleotides align to TRBD1. V shed 10 bases and J 4 bases; nucleotides not matched to a gene: 8. Germline CDR1 WSHSY, CDR2 SAAADI. The CDR3 length is 14 residues.

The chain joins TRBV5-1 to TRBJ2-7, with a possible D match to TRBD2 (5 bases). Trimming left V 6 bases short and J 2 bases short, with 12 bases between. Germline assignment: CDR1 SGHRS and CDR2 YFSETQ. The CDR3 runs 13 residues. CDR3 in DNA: TGCGCCAGCAAGTGGACCGGGGCCTACGAGCAGTACTTC. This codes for CASKWTGAYEQYF.

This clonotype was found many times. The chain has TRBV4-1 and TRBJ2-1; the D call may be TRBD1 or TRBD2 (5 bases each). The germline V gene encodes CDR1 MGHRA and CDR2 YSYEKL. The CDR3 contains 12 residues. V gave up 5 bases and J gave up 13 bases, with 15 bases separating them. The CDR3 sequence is CASSYTRDDQFF. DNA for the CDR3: TGCGCCAGCAGCTATACTCGGGACGATCAGTTCTTC.

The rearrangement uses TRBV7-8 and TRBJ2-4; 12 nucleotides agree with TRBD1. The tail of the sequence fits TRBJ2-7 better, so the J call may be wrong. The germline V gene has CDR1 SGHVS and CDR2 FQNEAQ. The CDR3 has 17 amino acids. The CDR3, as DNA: TGTGCCAGCAGCCCGGGGACCGGGACAGGGGGCTTTTACGAGCAGTACTTC. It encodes CASSPGTGTGGFYEQYF.

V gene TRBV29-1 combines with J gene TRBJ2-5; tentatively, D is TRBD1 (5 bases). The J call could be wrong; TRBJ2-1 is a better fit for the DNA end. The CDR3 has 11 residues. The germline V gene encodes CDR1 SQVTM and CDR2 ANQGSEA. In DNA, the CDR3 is TGCAGCGTTCCCCAGGGTGTGACCCAGTTCTTC. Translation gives CSVPQGVTQFF.

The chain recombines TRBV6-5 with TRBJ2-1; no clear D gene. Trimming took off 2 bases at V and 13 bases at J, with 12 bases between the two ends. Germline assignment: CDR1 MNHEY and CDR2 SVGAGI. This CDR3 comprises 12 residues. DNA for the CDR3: TGTGCCAGCAGTTACGATGCAGAAAAACAGTTCTTC. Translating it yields CASSYDAEKQFF.

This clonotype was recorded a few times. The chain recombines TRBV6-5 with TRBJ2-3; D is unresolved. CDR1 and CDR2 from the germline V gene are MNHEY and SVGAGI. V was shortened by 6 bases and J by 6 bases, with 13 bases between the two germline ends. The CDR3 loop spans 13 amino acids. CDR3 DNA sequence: TGTGCCAGCAGACAAAACGACGGGGATACGCAGTATTTT. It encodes CASRQNDGDTQYF.

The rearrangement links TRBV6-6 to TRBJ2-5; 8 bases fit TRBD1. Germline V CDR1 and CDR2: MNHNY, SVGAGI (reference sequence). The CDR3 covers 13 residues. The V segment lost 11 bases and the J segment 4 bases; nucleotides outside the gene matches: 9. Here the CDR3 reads CASQTGERETQYF. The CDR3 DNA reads TGTGCCTCCCAGACAGGGGAAAGAGAGACCCAGTACTTC.

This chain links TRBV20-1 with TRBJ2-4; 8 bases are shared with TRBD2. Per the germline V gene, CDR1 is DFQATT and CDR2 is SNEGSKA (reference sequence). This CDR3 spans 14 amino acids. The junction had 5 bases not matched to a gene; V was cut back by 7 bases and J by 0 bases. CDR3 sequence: CSELAALAKNIQYF. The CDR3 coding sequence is TGCAGTGAACTAGCGGCCCTAGCCAAAAACATTCAGTACTTC.

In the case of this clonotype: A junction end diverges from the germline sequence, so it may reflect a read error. CDR3 bases: TGTGCCAGCAGCTCCCGACAGGGCTACGAGCGGTACTTC. Translating it yields CASSSRQGYERYF. The V gene is TRBV13, the J gene TRBJ2-7; 7 nucleotides agree with TRBD1. Looked up from germline, CDR1 is PRHDT and CDR2 is FYEKMQ (reference sequence). The length of the CDR3 is 13 residues.

CDR3 amino acids: CASSPAIPARGYTF. The CDR3, as DNA: TGTGCCAGCAGCCCAGCGATCCCCGCAAGGGGCTACACCTTC. J is TRBJ1-2 and V is TRBV7-8; D not resolved. Germline V gives CDR1 SGHVS, CDR2 FQNEAQ. CDR3 length: 14 amino acids. Trimming removed 5 bases at V and 8 bases at J, with 18 bases between.

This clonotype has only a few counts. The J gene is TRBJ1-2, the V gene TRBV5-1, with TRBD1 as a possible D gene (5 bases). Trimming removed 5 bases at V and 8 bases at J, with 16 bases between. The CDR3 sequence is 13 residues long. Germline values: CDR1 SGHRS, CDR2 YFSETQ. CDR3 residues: CASRGDLIGGYTF. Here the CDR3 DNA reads TGCGCCAGCAGAGGGGACCTAATTGGAGGCTACACCTTC.

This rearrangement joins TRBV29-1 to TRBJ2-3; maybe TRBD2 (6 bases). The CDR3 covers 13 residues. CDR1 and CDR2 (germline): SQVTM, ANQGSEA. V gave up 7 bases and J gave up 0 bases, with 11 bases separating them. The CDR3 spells CSGRRGSTDTQYF. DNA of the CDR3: TGCAGCGGGAGGAGGGGTAGCACAGATACGCAGTATTTT.

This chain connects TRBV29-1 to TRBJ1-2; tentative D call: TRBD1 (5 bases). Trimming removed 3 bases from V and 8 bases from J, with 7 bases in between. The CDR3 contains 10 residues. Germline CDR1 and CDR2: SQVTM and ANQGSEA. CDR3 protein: CSVEGPGYTF. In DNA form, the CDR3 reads TGCAGCGTTGAGGGGCCAGGCTACACCTTC.

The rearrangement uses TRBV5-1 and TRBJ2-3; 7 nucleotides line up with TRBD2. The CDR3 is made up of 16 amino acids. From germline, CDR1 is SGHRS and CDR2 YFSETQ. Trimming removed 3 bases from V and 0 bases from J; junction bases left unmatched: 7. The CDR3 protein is CASSWEGRPSTDTQYF. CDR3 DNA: TGCGCCAGCAGCTGGGAGGGGCGACCTAGCACAGATACGCAGTATTTT.

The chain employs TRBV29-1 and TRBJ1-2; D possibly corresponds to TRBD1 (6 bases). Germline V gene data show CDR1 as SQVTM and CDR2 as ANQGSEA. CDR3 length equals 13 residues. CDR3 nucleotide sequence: TGCGCGTTGAAGGCGGCGGACAGACGTGGCTACACCTTC. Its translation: CALKAADRRGYTF.

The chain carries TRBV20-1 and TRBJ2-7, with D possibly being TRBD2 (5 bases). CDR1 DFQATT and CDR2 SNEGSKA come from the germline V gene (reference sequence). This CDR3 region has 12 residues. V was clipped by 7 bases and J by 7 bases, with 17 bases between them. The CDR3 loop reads CSDVAYEGEQYF. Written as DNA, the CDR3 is TGCAGTGATGTAGCGTATGAGGGAGAGCAGTACTTC.

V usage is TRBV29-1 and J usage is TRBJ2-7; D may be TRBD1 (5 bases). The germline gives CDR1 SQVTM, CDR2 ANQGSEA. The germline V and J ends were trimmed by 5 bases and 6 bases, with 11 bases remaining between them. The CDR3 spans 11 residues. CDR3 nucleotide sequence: TGCAGCGTTTCCCAGGGTCCCGAGCAGTACTTC. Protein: CSVSQGPEQYF.

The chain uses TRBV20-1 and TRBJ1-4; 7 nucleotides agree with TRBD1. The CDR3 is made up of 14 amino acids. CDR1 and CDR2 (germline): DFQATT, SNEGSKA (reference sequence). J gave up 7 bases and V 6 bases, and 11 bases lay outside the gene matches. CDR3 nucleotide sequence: TGCAGTGCCTGGGGGACAGCCGATCCTGAAAAACTGTTTTTT. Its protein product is CSAWGTADPEKLFF.

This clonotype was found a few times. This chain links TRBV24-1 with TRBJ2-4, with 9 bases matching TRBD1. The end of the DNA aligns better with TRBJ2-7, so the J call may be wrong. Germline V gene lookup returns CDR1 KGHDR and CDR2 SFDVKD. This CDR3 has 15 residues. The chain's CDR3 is CATSDLGQGMGEQYF. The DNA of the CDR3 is TGTGCCACCAGTGACCTCGGACAGGGGATGGGCGAGCAGTACTTC.